Shown below are 3 T cell receptor beta chains from a single sample sequenced in a study of CXCR3-negative and CXCR3-positive naive CD8 T cells. Points from the study as a whole: Naive cells positive for CXCR3 carried more hydrophobic TRB CDR3s than CXCR3-negative ones.

These receptors have no identified antigens. Libraries of TRB cDNA were made by 5' RACE and carried UMIs. TCRdb reprocessed the 5' RACE reads and reports one entry per CDR3 protein, with no DNA. The table counts 150,000 or so distinct CDR3 sequences; approximately 0.5% lies in the top ten. Material: naive CXCR3+ CD8+ T cells from blood. Subset: CD45RO-CCR7+CD27+CD95- naive CD8+ T cells expressing CXCR3 (TNR3+). The receptors come from a human donor in good health. Some clones in this sample may be carry-over from other donors' samples.

The chain combines TRBV30 with TRBJ2-1; TCRdb outputs TRBD1, but without DNA this stays unchecked. CDR1 and CDR2 (germline): GTSNPN, SVGIG (reference sequence). CDR3 size: 15 residues. The CDR3 here is CAWSGAGPDYNEQFF.

The rearrangement joins TRBV7-9 to TRBJ2-7. There are 14 residues in the CDR3. Germline loops: CDR1 SEHNR, CDR2 FQNEAQ (reference sequence). CDR3: CASSQTTESYEQYF.

The V and J genes are TRBV29-1 and TRBJ2-3; TCRdb picks TRBD1, but there is no DNA to check that call. This CDR3 region has 14 residues. Germline values: CDR1 SQVTM, CDR2 ANQGSEA. This chain's CDR3 is CSVEIDRPTDTQYF.